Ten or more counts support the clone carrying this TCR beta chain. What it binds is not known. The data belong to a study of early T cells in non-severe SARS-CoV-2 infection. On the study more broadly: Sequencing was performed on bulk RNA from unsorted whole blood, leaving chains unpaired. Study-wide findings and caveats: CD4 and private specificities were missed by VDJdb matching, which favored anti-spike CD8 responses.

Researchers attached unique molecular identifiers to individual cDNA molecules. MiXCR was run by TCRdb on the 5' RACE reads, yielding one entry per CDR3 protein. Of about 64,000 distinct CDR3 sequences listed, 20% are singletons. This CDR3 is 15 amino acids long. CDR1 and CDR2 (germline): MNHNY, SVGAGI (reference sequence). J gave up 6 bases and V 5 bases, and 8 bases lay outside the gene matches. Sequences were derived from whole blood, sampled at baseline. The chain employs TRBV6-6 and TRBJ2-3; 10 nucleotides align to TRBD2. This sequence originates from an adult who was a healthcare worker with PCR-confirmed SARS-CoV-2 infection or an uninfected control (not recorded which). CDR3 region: CASSGRNSGGDTQYF. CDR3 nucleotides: TGTGCCAGCAGTGGTCGTAATAGCGGGGGGGATACGCAGTATTTT.